This record concerns one T cell receptor beta chain sequence. This entry comes from a study of blood T cell repertoires in COVID-19. For the study at large: Italy, Spain and the United States were the sources of the convalescent and acute COVID-19 samples. The analysed material was cDNA or gDNA that came from T cells, B-cell-depleted T cells, or PBMCs.

CDR1 and CDR2 from the germline V gene are LNHDA and SQIVND (reference sequence). The CDR3 runs 13 residues. The V gene lost 6 bases and the J gene lost 5 bases, with 10 bases spanning the gap. Data came from immunoSEQ multiplex PCR; TCRdb stores just in-frame clones and leaves some out. The sample holds about 300,000 clones, around 90% seen once. This clonotype was obtained from a woman aged 45-60 years with COVID-19, enrolled during active disease. Sequences were obtained from peripheral blood. This sequence joins TRBV19 and TRBJ2-2, with D perhaps TRBD1 (6 bases). The DNA of the CDR3 is TGTGCCAGTAGCAGGACAGCAACCGGGGAGCTGTTTTTT. Translating gives CASSRTATGELFF.